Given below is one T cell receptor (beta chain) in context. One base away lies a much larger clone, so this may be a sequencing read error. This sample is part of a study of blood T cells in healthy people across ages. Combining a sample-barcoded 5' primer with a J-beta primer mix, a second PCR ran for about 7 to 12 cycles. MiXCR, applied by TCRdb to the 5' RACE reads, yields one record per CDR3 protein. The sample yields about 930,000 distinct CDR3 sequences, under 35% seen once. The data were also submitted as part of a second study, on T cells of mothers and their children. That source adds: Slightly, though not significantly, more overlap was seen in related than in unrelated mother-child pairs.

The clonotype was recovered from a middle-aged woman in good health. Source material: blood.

CDR3 DNA sequence: TGTGCCAGCAGTTTAGGACAGTACTCCTACAAGCAGTACTTC. Amino acids: CASSLGQYSYKQYF. The chain is built from TRBV12-3 or TRBV12-4 and TRBJ2-4, with D tentatively TRBD1 (5 bases). This CDR3 region has 14 residues. V lost 1 base and J 13 bases, leaving 17 bases between the germline ends.